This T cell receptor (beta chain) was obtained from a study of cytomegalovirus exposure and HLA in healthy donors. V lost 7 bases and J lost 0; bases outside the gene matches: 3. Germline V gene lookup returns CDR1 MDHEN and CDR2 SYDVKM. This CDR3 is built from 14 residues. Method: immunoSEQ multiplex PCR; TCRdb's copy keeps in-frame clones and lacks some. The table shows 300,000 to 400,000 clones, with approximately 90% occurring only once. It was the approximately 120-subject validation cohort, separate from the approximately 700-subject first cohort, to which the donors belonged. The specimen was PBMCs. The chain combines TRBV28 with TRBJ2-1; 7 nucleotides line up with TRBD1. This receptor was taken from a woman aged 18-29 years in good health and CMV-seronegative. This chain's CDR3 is CASTEGASYNEQFF. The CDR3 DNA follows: TGTGCCAGCACCGAGGGGGCCTCCTACAATGAGCAGTTCTTC.